The sequence of this T cell receptor beta chain was determined in a study of blood T cell repertoires in COVID-19. Study at large: Samples of COVID-19 (acute and convalescent) were obtained from the United States, Italy and Spain. PBMCs, B-cell-depleted T cells, or T cells provided the cDNA or gDNA that made up the material.

Original data processing: Amplification of reference gene primers provided the estimated nucleated cell counts. Data came from immunoSEQ multiplex PCR; TCRdb stores just in-frame clones and leaves some out. The V and J calls and clone size were taken over from that table, and D and trimming were inferred from the DNA. In the table there are some 230,000 clones, approximately 84% of which are singletons. With 1 base clipped from V and 6 bases from J, the junction kept 5 bases outside the gene matches. CDR1 is SGHKS and CDR2 is YYEKEE in the germline V gene (reference sequence). The CDR3 is 15 residues long.

Sequencing input: peripheral blood. The chain has TRBV5-5 and TRBJ1-5; 9 bases are a match to TRBD1. The receptor's source is a man aged 35-49 years with acute or convalescent COVID-19. CDR3 nucleotide sequence: TGTGCCAGCAGCTTGACGACAGGGGGGGGTCAGCCCCAGCATTTT. It yields the protein CASSLTTGGGQPQHF.